The 21 T cell receptor beta chains below come from one sample, sequenced in a study of CD8+ T cells in alopecia areata. As for treatment: oral pan-JAK inhibitor, 5-10 mg twice daily. Isolated RNA was reverse transcribed into cDNA used as the sequencing template. The protocol was immunoSEQ multiplex PCR, while the TCRdb copy is restricted to in-frame clones and leaves out a portion. The table includes 100,000 to 150,000 clones, 60% to 65% detected once. The input for sequencing was CD4+ T cells sorted from blood, taken at week 4, from a patient treated with tofacitinib. Receptors were obtained from a human donor with alopecia areata.

The chain employs TRBV29-1 and TRBJ2-3; TRBD1 is a possible D gene (6 bases). V was pared by 5 bases and J by 3 bases, with 12 bases between. The germline gives CDR1 SQVTM, CDR2 ANQGSEA. The CDR3 is 13 amino acids. The chain's CDR3 is CSVRTDGTDTQYF. Written as DNA, the CDR3 is TGCAGCGTTAGGACAGATGGAACAGATACGCAGTATTTT.

The chain is built from TRBV27 and TRBJ1-5, with TRBD1 as a possible D gene (5 bases). Germline CDR1 reads MNHEY; CDR2 reads SMNVEV (reference sequence). This CDR3 contains 13 residues. The ends were cut back, 6 bases at V and 2 bases at J, with 8 bases in the middle. CDR3 residues: CASRRDGNQPQHF. The CDR3 nucleotides are TGTGCCAGCAGGCGGGACGGCAATCAGCCCCAGCATTTT.

This clone was found a few times. The chain uses TRBV19 and TRBJ2-1, with 10 bases matching TRBD2. V shed 7 bases and J 5 bases; nucleotides not matched to a gene: 5. Per germline, CDR1 LNHDA and CDR2 SQIVND (reference sequence). This CDR3 has 14 amino acids. In nucleotides, the CDR3 is TGTGCCAGTAATACAGGACTAGCGGACAATGAGCAGTTCTTC. It codes for CASNTGLADNEQFF.

A few counts support this clone. The rearrangement links TRBV19 to TRBJ1-2; possible D gene TRBD1, 5 bases. CDR3 length equals 14 residues. Trimming left V 3 bases short and J 4 bases short, with 12 bases between. The V gene's germline CDR1 is LNHDA and CDR2 SQIVND (reference sequence). CDR3 sequence (DNA): TGTGCCAGTAGTATTCCGGGACGAACCTATGGCTACACCTTC. Protein sequence: CASSIPGRTYGYTF. Looking up the rest from reference TRBV19 and TRBJ1-2 gives the full variable domain: DGGITQSPKYLFRKEGQNVTLSCEQNLNHDAMYWYRQDPGQGLRLIYYSQIVNDFQKGDIAEGYSVSREKKESFPLTVTSAQKNPTAFYLCASSIPGRTYGYTFGSGTRLTVV.

This chain links TRBV2 with TRBJ1-1; TRBD1 is a possible D gene (6 bases). From germline, CDR1 is SNHLY and CDR2 FYNNEI. This CDR3 region has 12 residues. Trimming left V 6 bases short and J 4 bases short, with 9 bases between. CDR3 sequence: CASRGGGTEAFF. DNA of the CDR3: TGTGCCAGCAGAGGGGGTGGCACTGAAGCTTTCTTT.

This rearrangement joins TRBV29-1 to TRBJ2-7, with 8 bases fitting TRBD1. This CDR3 comprises 14 residues. Germline V lookup: CDR1 SQVTM, CDR2 ANQGSEA. V shed 6 bases and J 0 bases; nucleotides not matched to a gene: 7. CDR3 protein: CSVAGTGSSYEQYF. In nucleotides, the CDR3 is TGCAGCGTGGCCGGGACAGGAAGCTCCTACGAGCAGTACTTC.

The chain carries TRBV15 and TRBJ1-1, with 8 nucleotides matching TRBD1. V lost 4 bases and J lost 11; bases outside the gene matches: 6. Germline V gene data show CDR1 as LNHNV and CDR2 as YYDKDF (reference sequence). The CDR3 contains 12 residues. The CDR3 loop is CATSNLRDRAFF. The CDR3 bases are TGTGCCACCAGCAACCTCCGGGACAGGGCTTTCTTT. The full variable domain, rest sourced from reference TRBV15 and TRBJ1-1, is DAMVIQNPRYQVTQFGKPVTLSCSQTLNHNVMYWYQQKSSQAPKLLFHYYDKDFNNEADTPDNFQSRRPNTSFCFLDIRSPGLGDTAMYLCATSNLRDRAFFGQGTRLTVV.

The chain employs TRBV5-1 and TRBJ2-3, with D perhaps TRBD1 (5 bases). This CDR3 has 14 amino acids. Germline V CDR1 and CDR2: SGHRS, YFSETQ. Trimming pared 0 bases from V and 0 bases from J, leaving 5 bases between. The CDR3 spells CASSLEGSTDTQYF. DNA of the CDR3: TGCGCCAGCAGCTTGGAGGGGAGCACAGATACGCAGTATTTT. Full variable domain (missing parts from reference TRBV5-1 and TRBJ2-3): KAGVTQTPRYLIKTRGQQVTLSCSPISGHRSVSWYQQTPGQGLQFLFEYFSETQRNKGNFPGRFSGRQFSNSRSEMNVSTLELGDSALYLCASSLEGSTDTQYFGPGTRLTVL.

V usage is TRBV5-4 and J usage is TRBJ1-2; D perhaps matches TRBD1 (5 bases). Germline assignment: CDR1 SGHNT and CDR2 YYREEE (reference sequence). V lost 2 bases, J lost 5 bases, and 13 bases lay in between. The CDR3 is 14 amino acids. The CDR3 sequence is CASSLVGERYGYTF. CDR3 nucleotides: TGTGCCAGCAGCTTAGTGGGGGAAAGGTATGGCTACACCTTC.

V usage is TRBV6-6 and J usage is TRBJ2-7; perhaps TRBD2 as D (6 bases). Germline V lookup: CDR1 MNHNY, CDR2 SVGAGI (reference sequence). The germline V and J ends were trimmed by 0 bases and 6 bases, with 18 bases remaining between them. The CDR3 loop spans 16 amino acids. The CDR3 is CASSYSHRGLRGEQYF. The CDR3 bases are TGTGCCAGCAGTTACTCCCACCGGGGGTTGAGGGGCGAGCAGTACTTC.

This chain links TRBV6-5 with TRBJ1-2; possibly TRBD1 for D (6 bases). The CDR3 consists of 16 residues. Germline V gene data show CDR1 as MNHEY and CDR2 as SVGAGI. Between the trimmed V and J ends, which lost 2 bases and 2 bases, there was a span of 15 bases. The CDR3 sequence: CASSYTYRDTNYGYTF. For the CDR3, the DNA is TGTGCCAGCAGTTACACCTACCGGGACACCAACTATGGCTACACCTTC.

This clone was found a few times. V gene TRBV5-4 combines with J gene TRBJ2-3, with unresolved D. V was clipped by 4 bases and J by 2 bases, with 14 bases between them. The CDR3 is 15 amino acids. Germline V gives CDR1 SGHNT, CDR2 YYREEE (reference sequence). CDR3 DNA sequence: TGTGCCAGCAGCCTAGGTAGAGAAAACACAGATACGCAGTATTTT. Translating gives CASSLGRENTDTQYF.

V and J are TRBV29-1 and TRBJ2-5; no clear D. The CDR3 loop spans 10 amino acids. CDR1 and CDR2 from the germline V gene are SQVTM and ANQGSEA. Trimming stripped 7 bases from V and 5 bases from J, with 8 bases between. For the CDR3, the DNA is TGCAGCGCCGCCGACGAGACCCAGTACTTC. This gives the protein CSAADETQYF.

This clone was recorded only once. The rearrangement links TRBV30 to TRBJ2-1; 10 positions agree with TRBD2. Trimming removed 2 bases from V and 9 bases from J; junction bases left unmatched: 7. Germline CDR1 reads GTSNPN; CDR2 reads SVGIG (reference sequence). The CDR3 spans 14 residues. As DNA, the CDR3 is TGTGCCTGGAGTCGGCTAGCGGGAGCTGTTGAGCAGTTCTTC. Translation: CAWSRLAGAVEQFF.

The chain uses TRBV7-2 and TRBJ1-2, with TRBD1 as a possible D gene (5 bases). Per the germline V gene, CDR1 is SGHTA and CDR2 is FQGNSA. V was pared by 0 bases and J by 4 bases, with 12 bases between. This CDR3 is 15 amino acids long. In DNA form, the CDR3 reads TGTGCCAGCAGCTTAGCAGGGGAAGGTGGCTATGGCTACACCTTC. It encodes CASSLAGEGGYGYTF.

The chain uses TRBV4-2 and TRBJ2-5; 9 bases fit TRBD2. Germline V gene sequence: CDR1 LGHNA, CDR2 YNFKEQ. CDR3 size: 17 residues. After removal of 1 base from V and 4 bases from J, the junction contained 10 bases not matched to a gene. The CDR3 region is CASSQVTGGGARETQYF. The CDR3 coding sequence is TGTGCCAGCAGCCAAGTGACTGGCGGGGGGGCCAGAGAGACCCAGTACTTC.

V gene TRBV29-1 combines with J gene TRBJ1-5; possible D gene TRBD1, 5 bases. V shed 2 bases and J shed 4 bases, with 9 bases lying between them. The CDR3 consists of 13 residues. Germline values: CDR1 SQVTM, CDR2 ANQGSEA. The CDR3 nucleotides read TGCAGCGTTGAACTTGACAGAAATCAGCCCCAGCATTTT. It is translated as CSVELDRNQPQHF.

The V call is TRBV29-1, the J call TRBJ2-5; D unresolved. Germline V gene sequence: CDR1 SQVTM, CDR2 ANQGSEA. This CDR3 is 12 amino acids long. Deletions cut 7 bases from V and 5 bases from J, with 14 bases between. CDR3 residues: CSAEDLGETQYF. CDR3 bases: TGCAGCGCCGAGGACCTGGGTGAGACCCAGTACTTC.

This chain uses TRBV15 with TRBJ2-1; 10 nucleotides match TRBD2. Germline trimming cut 1 base from V and 7 bases from J; bases unmatched to any gene: 7. This CDR3 has 16 amino acids. Per the germline V gene, CDR1 is LNHNV and CDR2 is YYDKDF (reference sequence). The CDR3: CATSRGSGGARNEQFF. The CDR3 bases are TGTGCCACCAGCAGAGGAAGCGGGGGGGCCAGGAATGAGCAGTTCTTC. The full variable domain, its missing parts supplied by reference TRBV15 and TRBJ2-1, is DAMVIQNPRYQVTQFGKPVTLSCSQTLNHNVMYWYQQKSSQAPKLLFHYYDKDFNNEADTPDNFQSRRPNTSFCFLDIRSPGLGDTAMYLCATSRGSGGARNEQFFGPGTRLTVL.

The chain recombines TRBV30 with TRBJ1-5; tentatively, D is TRBD1 (5 bases). V was cut by 0 bases and J by 1 base, with 10 bases left in between. The germline V gene encodes CDR1 GTSNPN and CDR2 SVGIG (reference sequence). The CDR3 runs 15 residues. The chain's CDR3 is CAWSVLGESNQPQHF. The CDR3 nucleotides are TGTGCCTGGAGTGTTTTGGGGGAAAGCAATCAGCCCCAGCATTTT.

The CDR3: CASTPLTYEQYF. DNA for the CDR3: TGTGCCAGCACCCCGCTAACCTACGAGCAGTACTTC. The chain employs TRBV2 and TRBJ2-7; D ambiguous. V lost 7 bases and J 2 bases, leaving 9 bases between the germline ends. The CDR3 runs to 12 residues. In germline, CDR1 is SNHLY, CDR2 FYNNEI.